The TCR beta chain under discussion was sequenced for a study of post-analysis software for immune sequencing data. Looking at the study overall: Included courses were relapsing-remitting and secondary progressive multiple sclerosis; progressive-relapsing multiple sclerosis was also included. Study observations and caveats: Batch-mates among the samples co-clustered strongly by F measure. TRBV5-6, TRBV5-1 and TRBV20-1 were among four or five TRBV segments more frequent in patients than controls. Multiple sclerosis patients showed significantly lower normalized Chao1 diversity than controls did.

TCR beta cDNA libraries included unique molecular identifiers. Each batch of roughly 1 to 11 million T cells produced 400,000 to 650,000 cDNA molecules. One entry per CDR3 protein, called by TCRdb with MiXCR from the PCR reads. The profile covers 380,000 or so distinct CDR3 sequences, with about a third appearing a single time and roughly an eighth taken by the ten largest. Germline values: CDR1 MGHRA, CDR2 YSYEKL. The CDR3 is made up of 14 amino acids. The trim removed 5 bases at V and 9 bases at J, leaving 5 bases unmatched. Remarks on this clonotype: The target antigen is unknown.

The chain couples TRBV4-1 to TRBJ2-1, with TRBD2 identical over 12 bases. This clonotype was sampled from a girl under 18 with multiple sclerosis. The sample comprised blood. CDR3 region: CASSFRLAGVEQFF. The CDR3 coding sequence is TGCGCCAGCAGCTTCCGACTAGCGGGGGTTGAGCAGTTCTTC.